This T cell receptor beta chain emerged from a study of T cells after yellow fever vaccination (dated by TCRdb to between 2019 and 2020). Describing the broader study: Libraries from fractions with low cell numbers were prepared with the SMART-Seq v4 Ultra Low Input RNA kit. To follow T-cell clones before and after primary and booster YFV17D yellow fever vaccination, bulk TCR alpha and beta repertoires were sequenced over time. Blood was collected at multiple timepoints before and after primary and secondary immunization, and bulk PBMC replicates and cell subsets were isolated. Two healthy male donors, one aged 18 to 29 and one aged 30 to 40 years, made up the cohort.

About this clonotype itself: This receptor's antigen is unknown. The record has no base qualities; no much larger clone is one base away.

TCR cDNA was synthesized by 5'RACE template switching, which introduced a universal primer site and unique molecular identifiers. cDNA synthesis was primed from both the TCR alpha and TCR beta constant segments. Two PCR steps were used to amplify libraries, with sample barcodes and sequencing adapters being added in the second step. Sequencing of libraries was performed on Illumina HiSeq 2500 (2x100 bp) or NovaSeq (2x150 bp). In the original analysis: MIGEC was used to demultiplex reads and collapse the reads into UMI consensus sequences, and MiXCR was used for V(D)J alignment. Using edgeR on replicate PBMC samples, clonotypes were called vaccine-responding if FDR was below 0.01 and the log2 fold change was above 5 up to day 15. Each bulk clonotype was labeled CD4 or CD8 based on which sequenced repertoire, CD4 or CD8, contained the clonotype at higher abundance. In-frame beta chains were kept once TCRdb had trimmed the public reads at Q25 with fastp and called clones with MiXCR. Identical CDR3 protein sequences are pooled into one entry, listed with their most common genes and DNA. The V and J calls follow TCRdb's processing rather than the paper's. The sample table records around 250,000 distinct CDR3 sequences; about 7.1% of these occur just once. 0.85% of the sample is taken by the ten largest.

What the study reported, not specific to this receptor: Most clones expanded after primary vaccination were re-detected after the booster (approximately 96% of CD4 and 88% of CD8), suggesting broad memory maintenance. A small fraction of clonotypes appeared in both the CD4 and CD8 compartments, likely as a result of convergent recombination. The study included only two donors, which limits how far the findings can be generalized. Compared with the primary T-cell response, the secondary T-cell response was faster but weaker, reaching its peak on day 5 rather than on day 15. Because abundant contaminating clonotypes from the bulk population could be contained in FACS-sorted repertoires, computational filtering was required.

The CDR3 starts with the cysteine, ends with the phenylalanine, and has 14 residues. The kept DNA is CDR3 alone, 42 bases in frame from the first base. As encoded in the germline V gene, CDR1 is WSHSY while CDR2 is SAAADI. Trimming removed 6 bases from V and 3 bases from J; the gene matches leave 7 bases unexplained. The treatment or condition label here, explained by the study, means: live attenuated yellow fever vaccine strain. A standard Ficoll-Paque protocol was used to isolate PBMCs from peripheral blood. CD4 and CD8 T-cell fractions were isolated with Dynabeads CD4 and CD8 positive selection kits. TriZol was used to extract RNA from bulk PBMCs, CD4 and CD8 fractions, and dextramer-positive and dextramer-negative fractions.

The material sequenced was CD4+ T cells sorted from PBMCs, taken 15 days after the yellow fever booster vaccination. This TCR derives from a man aged 25-45 years who received the YFV17D yellow fever vaccine. The sequence joins TRBV10-2 to TRBJ2-7; the central 8 bases match TRBD2. The base sequence is TGCGCCAGCAGCGTTAGCGGGACAAACTACGAGCAGTACTTC. This encodes CASSVSGTNYEQYF.